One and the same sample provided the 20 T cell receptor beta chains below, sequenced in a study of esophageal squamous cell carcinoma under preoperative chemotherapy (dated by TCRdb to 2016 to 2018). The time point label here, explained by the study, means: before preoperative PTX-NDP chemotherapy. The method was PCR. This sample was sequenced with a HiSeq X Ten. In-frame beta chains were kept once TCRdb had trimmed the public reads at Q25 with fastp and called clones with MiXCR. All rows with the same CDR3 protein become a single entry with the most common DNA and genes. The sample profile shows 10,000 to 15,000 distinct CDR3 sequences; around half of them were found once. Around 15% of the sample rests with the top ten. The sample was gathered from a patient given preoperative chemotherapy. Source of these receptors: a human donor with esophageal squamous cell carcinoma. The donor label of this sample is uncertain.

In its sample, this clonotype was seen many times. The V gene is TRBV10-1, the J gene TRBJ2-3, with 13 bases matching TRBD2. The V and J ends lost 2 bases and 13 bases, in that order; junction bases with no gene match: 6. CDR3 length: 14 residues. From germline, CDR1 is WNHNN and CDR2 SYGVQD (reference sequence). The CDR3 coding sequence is TGCGCCAGCAGTGAGCCGGGACTAGCGGGACTGAAGTATTTT. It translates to CASSEPGLAGLKYF.

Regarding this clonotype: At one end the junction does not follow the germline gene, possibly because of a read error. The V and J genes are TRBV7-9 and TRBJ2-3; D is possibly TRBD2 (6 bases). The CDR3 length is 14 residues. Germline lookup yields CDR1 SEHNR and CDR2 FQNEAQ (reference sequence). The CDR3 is CVSSGGGSTDTQFF. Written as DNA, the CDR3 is TGTGTCAGCAGCGGAGGAGGGAGCACAGATACGCAGTTTTTT.

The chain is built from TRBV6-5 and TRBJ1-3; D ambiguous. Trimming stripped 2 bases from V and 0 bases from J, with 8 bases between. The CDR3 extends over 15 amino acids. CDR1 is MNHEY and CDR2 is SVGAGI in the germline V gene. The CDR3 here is CASSYGLLSGNTIYF. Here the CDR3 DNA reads TGTGCCAGCAGTTACGGACTGCTCTCTGGAAACACCATATATTTT.

The CDR3 reads CASKEGGGRRETQYF. In DNA, the CDR3 is TGTGCCAGCAAGGAAGGGGGGGGTAGGAGGGAGACCCAGTACTTC. V gene TRBV6-1 combines with J gene TRBJ2-5; a weak D match, TRBD2 (7 bases). Germline CDR1 reads MNHNS; CDR2 reads SASEGT. Trimming left V 7 bases short and J 5 bases short, with 20 bases between. This CDR3 spans 15 amino acids.

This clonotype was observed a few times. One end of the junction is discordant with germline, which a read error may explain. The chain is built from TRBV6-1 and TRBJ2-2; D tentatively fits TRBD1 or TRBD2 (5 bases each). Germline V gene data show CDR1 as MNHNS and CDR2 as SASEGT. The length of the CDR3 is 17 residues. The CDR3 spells CASRKVGAESNTGEPFF. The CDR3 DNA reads TGTGCCAGCAGGAAGGTCGGGGCGGAGTCGAACACCGGGGAGCCGTTTTTT.

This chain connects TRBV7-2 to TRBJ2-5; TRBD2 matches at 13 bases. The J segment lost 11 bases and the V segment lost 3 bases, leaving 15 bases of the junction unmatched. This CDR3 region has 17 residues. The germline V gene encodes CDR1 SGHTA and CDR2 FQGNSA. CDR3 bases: TGTGCCAGCAGCTTTGACGGGACTAGCGGGATCGTTAATGAGCAGTACTTC. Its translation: CASSFDGTSGIVNEQYF.

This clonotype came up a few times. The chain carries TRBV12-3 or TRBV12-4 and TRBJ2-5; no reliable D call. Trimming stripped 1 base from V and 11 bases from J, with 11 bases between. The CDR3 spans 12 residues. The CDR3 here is CASSLGNNEQYF. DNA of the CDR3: TGTGCCAGCAGTTTAGGAAATAATGAGCAGTACTTC.

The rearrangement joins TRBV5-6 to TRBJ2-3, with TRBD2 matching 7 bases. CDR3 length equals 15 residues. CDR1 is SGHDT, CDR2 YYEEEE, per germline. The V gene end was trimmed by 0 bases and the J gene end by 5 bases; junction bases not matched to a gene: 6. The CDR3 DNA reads TGTGCCAGCAGCTTGGGGCAGCGGGGCAAAGATACGCAGTATTTT. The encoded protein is CASSLGQRGKDTQYF.

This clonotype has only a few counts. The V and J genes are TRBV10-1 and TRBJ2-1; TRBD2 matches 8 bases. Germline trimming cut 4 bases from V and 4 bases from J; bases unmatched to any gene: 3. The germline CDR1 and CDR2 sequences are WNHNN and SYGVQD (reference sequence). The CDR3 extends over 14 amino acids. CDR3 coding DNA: TGCGCCAGCAGTGCCAGCGGGGGATACAATGAGCAGTTCTTC. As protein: CASSASGGYNEQFF.

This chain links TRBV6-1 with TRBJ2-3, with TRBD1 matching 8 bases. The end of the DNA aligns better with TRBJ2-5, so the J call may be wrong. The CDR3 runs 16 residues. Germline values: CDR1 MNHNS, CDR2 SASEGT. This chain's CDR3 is CASSPPRQGARETQYF. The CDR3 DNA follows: TGTGCCAGCAGTCCCCCGCGGCAGGGGGCTCGGGAGACCCAGTACTTC.

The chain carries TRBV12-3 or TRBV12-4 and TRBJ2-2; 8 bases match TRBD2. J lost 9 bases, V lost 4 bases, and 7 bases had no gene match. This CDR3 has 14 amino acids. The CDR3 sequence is CASSSPGGGRELFF. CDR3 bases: TGTGCCAGCAGTTCCCCCGGGGGGGGCCGGGAGCTGTTTTTT.

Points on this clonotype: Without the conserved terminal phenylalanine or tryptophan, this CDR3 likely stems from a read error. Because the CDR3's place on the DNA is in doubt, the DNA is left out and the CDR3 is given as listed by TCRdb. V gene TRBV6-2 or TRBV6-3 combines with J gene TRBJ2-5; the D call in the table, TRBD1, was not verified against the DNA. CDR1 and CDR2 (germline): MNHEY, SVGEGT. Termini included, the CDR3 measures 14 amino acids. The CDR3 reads CASSMGLGQESRLS.

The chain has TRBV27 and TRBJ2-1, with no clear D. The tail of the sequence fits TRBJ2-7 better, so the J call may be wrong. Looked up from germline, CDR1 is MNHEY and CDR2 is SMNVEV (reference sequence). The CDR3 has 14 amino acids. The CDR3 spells CASSHDSSYNEQYF. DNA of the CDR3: TGTGCCAGCAGTCACGATAGCTCCTACAATGAGCAGTACTTC.

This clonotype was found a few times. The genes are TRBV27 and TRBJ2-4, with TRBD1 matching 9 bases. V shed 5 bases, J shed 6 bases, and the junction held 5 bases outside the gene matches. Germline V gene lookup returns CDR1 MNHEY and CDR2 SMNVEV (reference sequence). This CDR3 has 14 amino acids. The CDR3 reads CASSIQGAGNIQYF. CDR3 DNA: TGTGCCAGCAGTATACAGGGGGCGGGAAACATTCAGTACTTC.

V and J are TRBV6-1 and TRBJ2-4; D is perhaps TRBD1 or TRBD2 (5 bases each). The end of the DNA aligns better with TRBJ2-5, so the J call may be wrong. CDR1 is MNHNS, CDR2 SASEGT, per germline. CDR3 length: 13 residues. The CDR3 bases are TGTGCCAGCAGTACAGGCGGGCTCGAGACCCAGTACTTC. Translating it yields CASSTGGLETQYF.

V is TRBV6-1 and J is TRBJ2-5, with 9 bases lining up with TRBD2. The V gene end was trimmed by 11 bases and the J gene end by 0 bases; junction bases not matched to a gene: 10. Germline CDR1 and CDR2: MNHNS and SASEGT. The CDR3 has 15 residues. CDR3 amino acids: CAAGRGGGDQETQYF. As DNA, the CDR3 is TGTGCCGCGGGGCGGGGGGGCGGGGACCAAGAGACCCAGTACTTC.

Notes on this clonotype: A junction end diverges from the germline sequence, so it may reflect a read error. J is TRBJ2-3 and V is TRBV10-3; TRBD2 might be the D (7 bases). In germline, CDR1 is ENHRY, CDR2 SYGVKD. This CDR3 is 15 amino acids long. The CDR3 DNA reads TGTGCCGGGGGGCCCGGGGGAGGGAGGCAAGAGACCCAGTATTTC. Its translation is CAGGPGGGRQETQYF.

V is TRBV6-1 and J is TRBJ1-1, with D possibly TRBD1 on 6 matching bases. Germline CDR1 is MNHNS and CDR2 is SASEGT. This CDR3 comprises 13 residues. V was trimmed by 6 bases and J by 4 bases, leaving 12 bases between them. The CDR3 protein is CASRSDRSTEAFF. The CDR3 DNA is TGTGCCAGCAGATCGGACAGAAGCACTGAAGCTTTCTTT.

The CDR3 protein is CASILLLAGGPNEQYF. In nucleotides, the CDR3 is TGCGCCAGCATTCTACTCCTAGCGGGGGGGCCAAACGAGCAGTACTTC. The chain is built from TRBV10-1 and TRBJ2-7; 12 bases fit TRBD2. Germline V gene data show CDR1 as WNHNN and CDR2 as SYGVQD (reference sequence). The CDR3 is 16 amino acids. V lost 7 bases and J lost 5; bases outside the gene matches: 12.

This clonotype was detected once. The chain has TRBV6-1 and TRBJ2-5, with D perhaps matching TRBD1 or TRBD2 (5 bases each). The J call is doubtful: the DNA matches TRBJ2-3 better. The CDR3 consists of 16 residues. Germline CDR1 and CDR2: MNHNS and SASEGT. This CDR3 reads CASSGFWGRDQETQYF. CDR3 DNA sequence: TGTGCCAGCAGTGGGTTTTGGGGACGCGACCAAGAGACCCAGTATTTT.